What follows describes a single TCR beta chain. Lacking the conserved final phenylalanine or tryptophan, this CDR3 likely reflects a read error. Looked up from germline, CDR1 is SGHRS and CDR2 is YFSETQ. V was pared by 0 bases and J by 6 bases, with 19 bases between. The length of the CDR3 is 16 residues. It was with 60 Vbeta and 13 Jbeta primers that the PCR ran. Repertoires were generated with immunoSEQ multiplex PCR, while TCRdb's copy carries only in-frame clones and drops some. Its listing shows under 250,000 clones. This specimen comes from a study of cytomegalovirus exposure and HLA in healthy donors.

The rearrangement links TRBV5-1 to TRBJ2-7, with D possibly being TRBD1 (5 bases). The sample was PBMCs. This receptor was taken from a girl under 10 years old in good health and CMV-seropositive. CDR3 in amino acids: CASSLAKIRGSGEQYL. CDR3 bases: TGCGCCAGCAGCTTGGCCAAAATAAGGGGATCAGGCGAGCAGTACCTC.